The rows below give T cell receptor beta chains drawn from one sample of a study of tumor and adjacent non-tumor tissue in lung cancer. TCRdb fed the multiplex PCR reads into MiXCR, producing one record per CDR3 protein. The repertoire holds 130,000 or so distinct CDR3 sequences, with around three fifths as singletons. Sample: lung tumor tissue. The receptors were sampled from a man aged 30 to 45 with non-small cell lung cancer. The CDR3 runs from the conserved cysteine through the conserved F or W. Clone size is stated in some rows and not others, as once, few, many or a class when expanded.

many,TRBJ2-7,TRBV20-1,CSARALTTDSSYEQYF
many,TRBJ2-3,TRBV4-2,CASSQSVGVDTQYF
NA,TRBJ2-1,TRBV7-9,CASRSSAADNEQFF
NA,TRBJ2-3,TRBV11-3,CVSNQGREMNTDTQYF
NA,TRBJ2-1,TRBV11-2,CASTLDRGEQFF
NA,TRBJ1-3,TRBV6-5,CASRPSQASSGNTIYF
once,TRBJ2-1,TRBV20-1,CSAFPLAGGLDEEFF
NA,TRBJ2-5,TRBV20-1,CSVILSRGADAETQYF
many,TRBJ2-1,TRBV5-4,CASGTVDEQFF
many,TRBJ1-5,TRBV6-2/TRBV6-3,CASSYVQSQPQHF
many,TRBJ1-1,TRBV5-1,CASRGDVLNTEAFF
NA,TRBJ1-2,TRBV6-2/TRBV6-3,CTSSQGPGYTF
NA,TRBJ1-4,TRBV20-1,CNGGGGKRGEKLFF
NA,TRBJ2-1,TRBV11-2,CDSSPSGSTYNEQFF
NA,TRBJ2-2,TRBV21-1,CASSKAGPGELFF
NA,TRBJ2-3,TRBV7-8,CASSLGRGRGASGDTQYF
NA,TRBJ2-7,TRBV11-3,CASSVIRGSSYEQYF